This TCR beta chain is drawn from a study of T and B cells in COVID-19 patients. About the study: COVID-19 patients gave peripheral blood either during active infection or after recovery. General study points: Clonality of TRB repertoires was high in active COVID-19; recovery brought above-healthy diversity and richness. Patients with COVID-19 reportedly showed strongly skewed T cell receptor beta variable and joining gene usage.

From blood, roughly 220-550 ng of genomic DNA served as TRB template. This clonotype appeared many times. The target antigen is unknown. V shed 0 bases and J 2 bases; nucleotides not matched to a gene: 2. Germline loops: CDR1 SGHDT, CDR2 YYEEEE. The CDR3 has 15 amino acids. TRB rearrangements were amplified by multiplex PCR with BIOMED2 TRB-A/B primers. TCRdb re-called the multiplex PCR reads with MiXCR, one entry per CDR3 protein. The table records about 15,000 distinct CDR3 sequences, around 30% of them present only once. The sequence came from a human donor who had recovered from COVID-19. Input material: blood. The V call is TRBV5-6, the J call TRBJ2-5; 9 nucleotides line up with TRBD2. The DNA of the CDR3 is TGTGCCAGCAGCTTGGGTCTAGCGGGGCAAGAGACCCAGTACTTC. It codes for CASSLGLAGQETQYF.